The clone carrying this TCR beta chain was detected only a few times. As yet, its antigen is unknown. This CDR3 contains 12 residues. Germline V CDR1 and CDR2: DFQATT, SNEGSKA (reference sequence). Germline trimming cut 3 bases from V and 6 bases from J; bases unmatched to any gene: 4. After constant-region reverse-primer amplification, full-length variable regions underwent semi-nested PCR with Nested Universal Primer A. TCRdb used MiXCR to reprocess the 5' RACE reads, holding one entry per CDR3 protein. Here the sample spans roughly 69,000 distinct CDR3 sequences, approximately 23% being singletons. Study-level findings and limits: Tumor-infiltrating Treg TCR alpha and beta sequences overlapped most with tumor naive CD4+ T cells, then blood naive. In terms of TCR gene usage, tumor memory CD4+ T cells clustered together with blood and lymph node memory CD4+ cells, as well as with lymph node naive CD4+ cells. Whole repertoires were not studied in the larger cohort, only one V-J beta rearrangement.

Source material: memory CD4+ T cells sorted from a lymph node. As for subset: memory CD4+ T cells, CD4+CD45RO+CD25-. The chain recombines TRBV20-1 with TRBJ1-2, with TRBD1 matching over 7 bases. The origin of this receptor is a female donor with breast cancer. CDR3 sequence (DNA): TGCAGTGCTAGGAGGGGGCGAAATGGCTACACCTTC. Translation: CSARRGRNGYTF.